A single sample is the source of the 9 T cell receptor beta chains below, sequenced in a study of molecular identifiers for immune sequencing clone quantification. TCRdb re-called the PCR reads through MiXCR, storing one row per CDR3 protein. Found here are about 640,000 distinct CDR3 sequences, about 20% of them singletons; the top ten hold about 0.9%. Sequenced material: naive CD8+ T cells from blood, with Jurkat cell RNA spiked in. The subset was: FACS-sorted CD8+CD4-CCR7+CD45RA+ naive T cells. The receptors here all came from a human donor in good health. Some libraries in this study had Jurkat cell RNA spiked in.

To note about this clonotype: Given a much more abundant clone one base away, this may be a read error. The chain is built from TRBV6-5 and TRBJ1-1; no definite D call. CDR1 is MNHEY and CDR2 is SVGAGI in the germline V gene. Trimming took 7 bases from V and 1 from J, leaving 10 bases between them. The CDR3 loop spans 13 amino acids. The chain's CDR3 is CASTRGENTEAFF. CDR3 coding DNA: TGTGCCAGCACCCGCGGGGAGAACACTGAAGCTTTCTTT.

The rearrangement links TRBV7-2 to TRBJ1-3; TRBD1 matches at 8 bases. Germline assignment: CDR1 SGHTA and CDR2 FQGNSA. Trimming cost V 1 base and J 0 bases; bases outside gene matches: 8. The CDR3 sequence is 18 residues long. The CDR3 loop is CASSLEGGQGYSGNTIYF. The CDR3 nucleotides read TGTGCCAGCAGCTTAGAAGGAGGACAGGGATACTCTGGAAACACCATATATTTT.

The chain has TRBV20-1 and TRBJ1-5; D possibly corresponds to TRBD1 (6 bases). The CDR3 contains 17 residues. Germline loops: CDR1 DFQATT, CDR2 SNEGSKA (reference sequence). The V end lost 5 bases, the J end lost 0 bases, and 20 bases lay between the germline ends. Written as DNA, the CDR3 is TGCAGTGCTCCGGACCGGGACACGGCCTATAGCAATCAGCCCCAGCATTTT. Protein sequence: CSAPDRDTAYSNQPQHF.

Turning to this clonotype: A much larger clone differs by one base, so this may be a read error. The gene calls are TRBV5-1 and TRBJ2-1, with 9 bases identical to TRBD1. This CDR3 contains 15 residues. In germline, CDR1 is SGHRS, CDR2 YFSETQ. The CDR3 DNA is TGCACCAGCAGCGAAGAACAGGGGGCCGGGGGTGAGCAGTTCTTC. The encoded protein is CTSSEEQGAGGEQFF.

J is TRBJ1-1 and V is TRBV2; a possible D gene is TRBD1 (6 bases). Germline CDR1 and CDR2: SNHLY and FYNNEI. This CDR3 region has 15 residues. The V and J ends lost 4 bases and 4 bases respectively, with 16 bases between them. This CDR3 is CASSGPLGGFTEAFF. The CDR3 bases are TGTGCCAGCAGTGGTCCTCTGGGGGGCTTCACTGAAGCTTTCTTT. Filled out from reference TRBV2 and TRBJ1-1, the complete variable domain reads EPEVTQTPSHQVTQMGQEVILRCVPISNHLYFYWYRQILGQKVEFLVSFYNNEISEKSEIFDDQFSVERPDGSNFTLKIRSTKLEDSAMYFCASSGPLGGFTEAFFGQGTRLTVV.

As for this clonotype: A much larger clone sits a single nucleotide away, making a read error possible. V is TRBV29-1 and J is TRBJ1-2; D gene unclear. The CDR3 loop spans 12 amino acids. In germline, CDR1 is SQVTM, CDR2 ANQGSEA. DNA for the CDR3: TGCAGCGCTCCCAGGACTAACTATGGCTACGCCTTC. It codes for CSAPRTNYGYAF.

Ten or more counts support this clonotype. The chain combines TRBV4-1 with TRBJ2-5; TRBD1 aligns across 7 bases. The J segment lost 4 bases and the V segment lost 1 base, leaving 3 bases of the junction unmatched. Germline V gene sequence: CDR1 MGHRA, CDR2 YSYEKL. CDR3 length: 14 amino acids. The CDR3 is CASSQASGGETQYF. CDR3 in DNA: TGCGCCAGCAGCCAAGCCTCAGGGGGAGAGACCCAGTACTTC.

Many counts were recorded for this clonotype. This chain connects TRBV6-2 or TRBV6-3 to TRBJ2-7; D is possibly TRBD2 (6 bases). The germline gives CDR1 MNHEY, CDR2 SVGEGT. Between the trimmed V and J ends, which lost 6 bases and 4 bases, there was a span of 16 bases. This CDR3 spans 14 amino acids. This chain's CDR3 is CASSPGTQPYEQYF. The CDR3 DNA reads TGTGCCAGCAGCCCCGGGACTCAACCATACGAGCAGTACTTC.

This chain joins TRBV27 and TRBJ1-5; 7 positions match TRBD1. Germline lookup yields CDR1 MNHEY and CDR2 SMNVEV (reference sequence). CDR3 length: 12 amino acids. V dropped 2 bases and J dropped 16; count of bases not matched to a gene: 8. DNA of the CDR3: TGTGCCAGCAGTTTAGATGGACAGGCAAAACATTTT. It yields the protein CASSLDGQAKHF.